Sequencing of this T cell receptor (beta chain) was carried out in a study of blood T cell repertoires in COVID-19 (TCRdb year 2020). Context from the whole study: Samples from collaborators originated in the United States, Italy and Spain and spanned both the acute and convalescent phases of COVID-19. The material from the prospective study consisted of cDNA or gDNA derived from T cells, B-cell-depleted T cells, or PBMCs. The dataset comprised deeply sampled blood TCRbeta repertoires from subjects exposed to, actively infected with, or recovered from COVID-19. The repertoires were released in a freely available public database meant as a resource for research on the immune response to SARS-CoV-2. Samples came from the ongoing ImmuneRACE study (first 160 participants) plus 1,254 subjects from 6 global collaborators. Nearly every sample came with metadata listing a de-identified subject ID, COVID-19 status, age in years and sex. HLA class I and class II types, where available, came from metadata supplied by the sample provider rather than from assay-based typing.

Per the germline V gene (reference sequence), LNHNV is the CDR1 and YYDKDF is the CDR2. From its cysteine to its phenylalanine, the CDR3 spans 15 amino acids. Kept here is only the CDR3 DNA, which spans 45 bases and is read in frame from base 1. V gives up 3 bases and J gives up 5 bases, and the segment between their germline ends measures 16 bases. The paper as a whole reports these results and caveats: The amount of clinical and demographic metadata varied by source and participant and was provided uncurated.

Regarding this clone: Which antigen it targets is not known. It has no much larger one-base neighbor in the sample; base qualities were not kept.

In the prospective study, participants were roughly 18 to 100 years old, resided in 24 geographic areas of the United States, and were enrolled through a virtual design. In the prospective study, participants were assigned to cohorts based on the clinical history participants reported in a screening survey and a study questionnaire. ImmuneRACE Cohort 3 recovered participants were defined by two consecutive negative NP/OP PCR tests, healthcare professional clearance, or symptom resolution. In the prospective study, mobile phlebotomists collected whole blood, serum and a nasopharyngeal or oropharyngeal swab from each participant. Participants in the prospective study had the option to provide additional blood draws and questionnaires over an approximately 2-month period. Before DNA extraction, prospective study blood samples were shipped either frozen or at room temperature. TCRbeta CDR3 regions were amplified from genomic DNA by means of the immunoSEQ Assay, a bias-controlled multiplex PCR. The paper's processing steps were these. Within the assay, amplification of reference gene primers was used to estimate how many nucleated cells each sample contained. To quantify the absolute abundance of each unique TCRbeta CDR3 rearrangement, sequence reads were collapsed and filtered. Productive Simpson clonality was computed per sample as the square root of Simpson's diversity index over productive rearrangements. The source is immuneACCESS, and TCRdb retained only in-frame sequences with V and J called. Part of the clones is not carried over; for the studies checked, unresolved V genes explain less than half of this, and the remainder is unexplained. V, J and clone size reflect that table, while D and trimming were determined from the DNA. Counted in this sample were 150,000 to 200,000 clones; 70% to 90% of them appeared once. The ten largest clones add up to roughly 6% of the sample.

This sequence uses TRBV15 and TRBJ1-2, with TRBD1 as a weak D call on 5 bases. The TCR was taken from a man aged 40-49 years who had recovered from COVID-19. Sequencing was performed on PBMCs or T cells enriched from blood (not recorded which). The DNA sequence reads TGTGCCACCAGCAGCCCCTCGGGGGGTAATTATGGCTACACCTTC. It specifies CATSSPSGGNYGYTF. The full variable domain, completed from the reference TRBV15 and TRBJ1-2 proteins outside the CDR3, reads DAMVIQNPRYQVTQFGKPVTLSCSQTLNHNVMYWYQQKSSQAPKLLFHYYDKDFNNEADTPDNFQSRRPNTSFCFLDIRSPGLGDTAMYLCATSSPSGGNYGYTFGSGTRLTVV.